A selection of T cell receptor beta chains follows, all from one sample in a study of early stage breast cancer tumors. The repertoire was sequenced with immunoSEQ multiplex PCR; TCRdb's copy has only in-frame clones and lacks some. This table has roughly 19,000 clones, about 80% appearing once. The sample was blood. The source is a person in their sixties or seventies with breast cancer. Both conserved end residues are part of each CDR3. The D gene is left open where the match is weak. A clone size is listed for some rows: how often the clone was seen (once, few, many), or a class if it is expanded.

j_call clone_size v_call d_call cdr3_aa cdr3_nt
TRBJ1-1 - TRBV27 - CASSLSGGGEAFF TGTGCCAGCAGTTTATCCGGGGGCGGTGAAGCTTTCTTT
TRBJ1-4 - TRBV30 - CAWSDLVATSEKLFF TGTGCCTGGAGTGACCTCGTGGCAACTAGTGAAAAACTGTTTTTT
TRBJ1-6 - TRBV7-9 - CASSHDSASPLHF TGTGCCAGCAGCCACGACAGTGCTTCACCCCTCCACTTT
TRBJ2-6 - TRBV5-1 - CASGGDGSSGANVLTF TGCGCCAGCGGAGGGGACGGCTCCTCTGGGGCCAACGTCCTGACTTTC
TRBJ2-3 - TRBV5-1 TRBD1 CASSLGQGSPDTQYF TGCGCCAGCAGCCTGGGACAGGGGTCGCCAGATACGCAGTATTTT
TRBJ2-7 - TRBV9 TRBD2 CASSSTSGSSYEQYF TGTGCCAGCAGCTCGACTAGCGGGAGTTCTTACGAGCAGTACTTC
TRBJ1-5 - TRBV19 - CASVGRDGLYSNQPQHF TGTGCCAGCGTCGGTCGAGACGGCCTTTATAGCAATCAGCCCCAGCATTTT
TRBJ1-1 - TRBV2 - CASSATGKNTEAFF TGTGCCAGCAGTGCAACAGGGAAGAACACTGAAGCTTTCTTT
TRBJ1-1 - TRBV4-2 TRBD1 CASSQVSGQGAEAFF TGTGCCAGCAGCCAAGTTTCGGGACAGGGGGCTGAAGCTTTCTTT
TRBJ2-1 - TRBV18 TRBD2 CASSPRGLAGGSGEQFF TGTGCCAGCTCACCCCGAGGCCTAGCGGGAGGGTCCGGTGAGCAGTTCTTC
TRBJ1-2 - TRBV5-1 - CASSLGNYGYTF TGCGCCAGCAGCTTGGGAAACTATGGCTACACCTTC
TRBJ2-7 once TRBV30 - CAWRGNKDEQYF TGTGCCTGGAGAGGTAACAAGGACGAGCAGTACTTC
TRBJ2-7 once TRBV10-3 - CAISEVAYEQYF TGTGCCATCAGTGAAGTCGCCTACGAGCAGTACTTC
TRBJ2-2 - TRBV6-1 - CASSRTATGELFF TGTGCCAGCAGCAGGACAGCGACTGGGGAGCTGTTTTTT
TRBJ1-5 few TRBV15 - CATSSPFSKPQHF TGTGCCACCAGCAGTCCTTTTTCTAAGCCCCAGCATTTT
TRBJ1-2 - TRBV18 - CASSRQRPDTSFDGYTF TGTGCCAGCTCACGCCAAAGGCCGGATACCTCTTTCGATGGCTACACCTTC
TRBJ2-1 - TRBV9 - CASSPVPHHMGNEQFF TGTGCCAGCAGTCCAGTGCCCCATCACATGGGCAATGAGCAGTTCTTC
TRBJ2-2 - TRBV5-1 TRBD2 CASSPGLAGTGELFF TGCGCCAGCAGCCCCGGACTAGCGGGAACCGGGGAGCTGTTTTTT
TRBJ2-1 - TRBV9 - CASSAFRSSYNEQFF TGTGCCAGCAGCGCATTTCGGAGCTCCTACAATGAGCAGTTCTTC
TRBJ2-7 few TRBV14 TRBD2 CASSQGLAGAYEQYF TGTGCCAGCAGCCAAGGACTAGCGGGAGCCTACGAGCAGTACTTC
TRBJ2-3 few TRBV6-6 - CASSFGTLDTQYF TGTGCCAGCAGTTTTGGAACCTTAGATACGCAGTATTTT
TRBJ2-7 - TRBV28 - CATNGDNTYEQYF TGTGCCACCAACGGGGACAACACCTACGAGCAGTACTTC
TRBJ1-2 medium-sized TRBV25-1 - CASSEYNPRPGSDYGYTF TGTGCCAGCAGTGAATATAATCCTCGGCCGGGGTCGGACTATGGCTACACCTTC
TRBJ2-7 once TRBV13 TRBD2 CASSLGGASGKRGYEQYF TGTGCCAGCAGCTTAGGCGGGGCTAGCGGGAAGAGGGGCTACGAGCAGTACTTC
TRBJ1-3 medium-sized TRBV19 - CASATAYSGNTIYF TGTGCCAGTGCCACAGCTTACTCTGGAAACACCATATATTTT
TRBJ2-7 - TRBV7-2 - CASSQTGFQGEQYF TGTGCCAGCAGCCAAACAGGGTTCCAGGGCGAGCAGTACTTC
TRBJ1-4 - TRBV6-1 - CASSDLGPTTGEKLFF TGTGCCAGCAGTGACTTGGGACCCACGACCGGGGAAAAACTGTTTTTT
TRBJ2-7 - TRBV7-9 - CASSLKGGPYEQYF TGTGCCAGCAGCTTAAAGGGCGGGCCCTACGAGCAGTACTTC
TRBJ1-3 - TRBV11-3 - CASSLGESGNTIYF TGTGCCAGCAGCTTAGGAGAATCTGGAAACACCATATATTTT
TRBJ1-1 - TRBV30 - CAWGGYTEAFF TGTGCCTGGGGGGGGTACACTGAAGCTTTCTTT
TRBJ2-2 - TRBV5-1 - CASSRFTGARRPGELFF TGCGCCAGCAGCCGATTCACCGGGGCCCGACGACCCGGGGAGCTGTTTTTT
TRBJ2-1 - TRBV18 TRBD2 CASSPPALAGRDEQFF TGTGCCAGCTCACCACCGGCACTAGCGGGAAGGGATGAGCAGTTCTTC
TRBJ1-3 - TRBV7-7 - CASSLAEGAGNTIYF TGTGCTAGCAGCTTAGCTGAGGGGGCTGGAAACACCATATATTTT
TRBJ1-5 once TRBV19 TRBD1 CASSWDSYSNQPQHF TGTGCCAGTAGTTGGGACAGTTATAGCAATCAGCCCCAGCATTTT
TRBJ1-2 few TRBV5-1 TRBD1 CASSLRQGAHSYGYTF TGCGCCAGCAGCTTGAGGCAGGGGGCGCATAGCTATGGCTACACCTTC
TRBJ2-3 - TRBV7-8 TRBD2 CASSLKLAGNPDTQYF TGTGCCAGCAGTCTGAAACTAGCGGGAAATCCAGATACGCAGTATTTT
TRBJ1-2 - TRBV14 - CASSQGAQFYGYTF TGTGCCAGCAGCCAAGGAGCACAGTTCTATGGCTACACCTTC
TRBJ1-3 once TRBV6-5 - CASSYRGPGNTIYF TGTGCCAGCAGTTATCGCGGTCCTGGAAACACCATATATTTT
TRBJ2-7 - TRBV19 TRBD1 CASSITGDHTLGEQYF TGTGCCAGTAGTATTACAGGGGACCATACCCTGGGCGAGCAGTACTTC
TRBJ2-2 large TRBV7-9 TRBD1 CASNDGGTGVNTGELFF TGTGCCAGCAACGATGGGGGGACAGGGGTAAACACCGGGGAGCTGTTTTTT
TRBJ1-1 - TRBV25-1 - CASSDRDNFTEAFF TGTGCCAGCAGTGACCGGGACAATTTCACTGAAGCTTTCTTT